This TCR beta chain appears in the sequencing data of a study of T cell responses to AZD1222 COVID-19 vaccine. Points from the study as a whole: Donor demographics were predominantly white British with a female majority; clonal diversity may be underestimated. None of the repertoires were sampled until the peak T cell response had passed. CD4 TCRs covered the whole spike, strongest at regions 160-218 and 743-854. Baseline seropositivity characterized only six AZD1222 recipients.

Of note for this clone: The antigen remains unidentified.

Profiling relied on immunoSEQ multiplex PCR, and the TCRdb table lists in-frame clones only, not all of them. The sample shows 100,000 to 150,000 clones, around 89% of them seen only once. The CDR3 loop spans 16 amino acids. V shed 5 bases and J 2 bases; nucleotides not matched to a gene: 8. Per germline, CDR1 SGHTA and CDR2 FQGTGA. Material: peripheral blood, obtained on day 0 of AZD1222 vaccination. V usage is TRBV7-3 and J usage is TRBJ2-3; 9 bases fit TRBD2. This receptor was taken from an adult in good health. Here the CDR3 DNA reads TGTGCCAGCAGCCTTAAGAGCGGGGGGAACACAGATACGCAGTATTTT. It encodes CASSLKSGGNTDTQYF.